The T cell receptor (beta chain) described here comes from a study of T-cell reconstitution after alpha-beta-depleted transplantation in children. This CDR3 contains 15 residues. Germline CDR1 is MNHNS and CDR2 is SASEGT. Trimming removed 6 bases from V and 6 bases from J; junction bases left unmatched: 7. Preparation of the TCRbeta library used unique molecular identifiers. TCRdb re-derived calls from the PCR reads in MiXCR, one entry per CDR3 protein. Of around 230,000 distinct CDR3 sequences listed, roughly a sixth are singletons. As regards this clonotype: What it binds is unknown.

Whole-study findings and limits: At one year after transplant, newly produced T cells mostly accounted for T-cell counts and diversity.

The chain links TRBV6-1 to TRBJ2-3; 12 nucleotides line up with TRBD2. The origin of this receptor is a male patient aged 2 to 10 who had a stem cell transplant for acute lymphoblastic leukemia, so the T cells may come from the graft donor. The starting material was PBMCs, mostly from graft donor cells, obtained 360 days after TCRalphabeta/CD19-depleted stem cell transplant. The CDR3 loop is CASRPLAGGPDTQYF. For the CDR3, the DNA is TGTGCCAGCAGGCCACTAGCGGGGGGACCGGATACGCAGTATTTT.